Listed below are T cell receptor beta chains from one sample, sequenced in a study of T cells in Graves' hyperthyroidism and ophthalmopathy. TCRdb reprocessed the multiplex PCR reads with MiXCR, giving one entry per CDR3 protein. This table has some 550,000 distinct CDR3 sequences, around 15% appearing once. What was sequenced was blood. These receptors were collected from a woman in her 40s with Graves' ophthalmopathy. Both conserved end residues are part of each CDR3. Fields, in order: clone size, CDR3 length, D gene, V gene, J gene, CDR3 protein, CDR3 DNA. A D gene is named only where the DNA matches it firmly. Expanded clones are given a class, and other clones once, few, many or no size at all.

clone size: few
CDR3 length: 16
D gene: NA
V gene: TRBV10-3
J gene: TRBJ1-4
CDR3 protein: CAISERQLVTNEKLFF
CDR3 DNA: TGTGCCATCAGTGAAAGGCAGCTTGTTACTAATGAAAAACTGTTTTTT

clone size: many
CDR3 length: 13
D gene: NA
V gene: TRBV2
J gene: TRBJ2-5
CDR3 protein: CASSWSPSETQYF
CDR3 DNA: TGTGCCAGCAGTTGGTCCCCCTCAGAGACCCAGTACTTC

clone size: many
CDR3 length: 14
D gene: TRBD1
V gene: TRBV7-2
J gene: TRBJ2-1
CDR3 protein: CASSKGQTYNEQFF
CDR3 DNA: TGTGCCAGCAGCAAGGGACAGACTTACAATGAGCAGTTCTTC

clone size: many
CDR3 length: 14
D gene: NA
V gene: TRBV5-1
J gene: TRBJ2-1
CDR3 protein: CASSSQPTDNEQFF
CDR3 DNA: TGCGCCAGCAGCTCGCAACCGACCGACAACGAGCAGTTCTTC

clone size: many
CDR3 length: 17
D gene: NA
V gene: TRBV5-1
J gene: TRBJ1-4
CDR3 protein: CASSSYHRAPTNEKLFF
CDR3 DNA: TGCGCCAGCAGCTCATACCACAGGGCCCCAACTAATGAAAAACTGTTTTTT

clone size: many
CDR3 length: 15
D gene: TRBD2
V gene: TRBV20-1
J gene: TRBJ2-3
CDR3 protein: CSARGSGREADTQYF
CDR3 DNA: TGCAGTGCTAGGGGGAGCGGGAGGGAAGCAGATACGCAGTATTTT

clone size: few
CDR3 length: 14
D gene: NA
V gene: TRBV4-1
J gene: TRBJ1-5
CDR3 protein: CASSQAIGNQPQHF
CDR3 DNA: TGCGCCAGCAGCCAAGCCATTGGCAATCAGCCCCAGCATTTT

clone size: many
CDR3 length: 14
D gene: TRBD2
V gene: TRBV20-1
J gene: TRBJ2-5
CDR3 protein: CSVPGLAGRETQYF
CDR3 DNA: TGCAGTGTTCCGGGACTAGCGGGAAGGGAGACCCAGTACTTC

clone size: many
CDR3 length: 14
D gene: TRBD2
V gene: TRBV7-9
J gene: TRBJ2-1
CDR3 protein: CASSLPGGNHEQFF
CDR3 DNA: TGTGCCAGCAGCTTACCGGGGGGGAATCATGAGCAGTTCTTC

clone size: NA
CDR3 length: 16
D gene: TRBD2
V gene: TRBV5-4
J gene: TRBJ2-2
CDR3 protein: CASSFGASGNTGELFF
CDR3 DNA: TGTGCCAGCAGCTTTGGGGCTAGCGGGAACACCGGGGAGCTGTTTTTT

clone size: NA
CDR3 length: 14
D gene: NA
V gene: TRBV6-9
J gene: TRBJ2-7
CDR3 protein: CASSYDGVTYEQYF
CDR3 DNA: TGTGCCAGCAGTTATGACGGGGTAACCTACGAGCAGTACTTC

clone size: NA
CDR3 length: 15
D gene: TRBD2
V gene: TRBV3-1
J gene: TRBJ2-3
CDR3 protein: CASRELAGGPDTQYF
CDR3 DNA: TGTGCCAGCAGAGAACTAGCGGGGGGGCCAGATACGCAGTATTTT

clone size: many
CDR3 length: 15
D gene: NA
V gene: TRBV5-1
J gene: TRBJ2-1
CDR3 protein: CASSLGTARYNEQFF
CDR3 DNA: TGCGCCAGCAGCTTGGGGACTGCTCGATACAATGAGCAGTTCTTC

clone size: many
CDR3 length: 16
D gene: TRBD2
V gene: TRBV11-2
J gene: TRBJ2-1
CDR3 protein: CASSPRPTSAYNEQFF
CDR3 DNA: TGTGCCAGCAGCCCCAGACCGACTAGCGCCTACAATGAGCAGTTCTTC

clone size: NA
CDR3 length: 16
D gene: NA
V gene: TRBV7-9
J gene: TRBJ2-2
CDR3 protein: CASSLPGGGPPGELFF
CDR3 DNA: TGTGCCAGCAGCCTCCCTGGAGGAGGGCCCCCCGGGGAGCTGTTTTTT

clone size: few
CDR3 length: 13
D gene: NA
V gene: TRBV2
J gene: TRBJ2-2
CDR3 protein: CASGSQGTGELFF
CDR3 DNA: TGTGCCAGCGGCAGCCAGGGGACCGGGGAGCTGTTTTTT

clone size: many
CDR3 length: 15
D gene: TRBD2
V gene: TRBV18
J gene: TRBJ2-5
CDR3 protein: CASSPGLAGEETQYF
CDR3 DNA: TGTGCCAGCTCCCCTGGACTAGCGGGGGAAGAGACCCAGTACTTC

clone size: NA
CDR3 length: 15
D gene: NA
V gene: TRBV5-6
J gene: TRBJ2-1
CDR3 protein: CASSLGVQNYNEQFF
CDR3 DNA: TGTGCCAGCAGCTTGGGGGTTCAGAACTACAATGAGCAGTTCTTC

clone size: NA
CDR3 length: 12
D gene: NA
V gene: TRBV7-9
J gene: TRBJ1-2
CDR3 protein: CASSLSPAGYTF
CDR3 DNA: TGTGCCAGCAGCTTAAGCCCAGCTGGCTACACCTTC

clone size: NA
CDR3 length: 13
D gene: NA
V gene: TRBV7-9
J gene: TRBJ2-3
CDR3 protein: CASSRLHTDTQYF
CDR3 DNA: TGTGCCAGCAGCAGACTGCACACAGATACGCAGTATTTT

clone size: NA
CDR3 length: 18
D gene: TRBD2
V gene: TRBV7-3
J gene: TRBJ2-1
CDR3 protein: CASSLLRLADGSYNEQFF
CDR3 DNA: TGTGCCAGCAGCTTACTTAGACTAGCGGACGGCTCCTACAATGAGCAGTTCTTC

clone size: NA
CDR3 length: 15
D gene: NA
V gene: TRBV11-2
J gene: TRBJ2-7
CDR3 protein: CASSSYSDLVYEQYF
CDR3 DNA: TGTGCCAGCAGCTCATATTCGGACTTAGTCTACGAGCAGTACTTC

clone size: many
CDR3 length: 13
D gene: TRBD2
V gene: TRBV20-1
J gene: TRBJ2-7
CDR3 protein: CSATVRLAGEQYF
CDR3 DNA: TGCAGTGCTACCGTTAGACTAGCGGGGGAGCAGTACTTC

clone size: NA
CDR3 length: 15
D gene: NA
V gene: TRBV5-1
J gene: TRBJ1-3
CDR3 protein: CASSADPSSGNTIYF
CDR3 DNA: TGCGCCAGCAGCGCGGACCCAAGCTCTGGAAACACCATATATTTT

clone size: NA
CDR3 length: 14
D gene: TRBD1
V gene: TRBV7-7
J gene: TRBJ2-5
CDR3 protein: CASSLTGTGETQYF
CDR3 DNA: TGTGCTAGCAGTTTAACCGGGACAGGAGAGACCCAGTACTTC

clone size: few
CDR3 length: 11
D gene: NA
V gene: TRBV3-1
J gene: TRBJ1-5
CDR3 protein: CASRKFQPQHF
CDR3 DNA: TGTGCCAGCAGAAAATTCCAGCCCCAGCATTTT

clone size: few
CDR3 length: 14
D gene: NA
V gene: TRBV5-1
J gene: TRBJ2-3
CDR3 protein: CASKEIVSTDTQYF
CDR3 DNA: TGCGCCAGCAAGGAAATAGTTAGCACAGATACGCAGTATTTT

clone size: NA
CDR3 length: 13
D gene: NA
V gene: TRBV20-1
J gene: TRBJ2-5
CDR3 protein: CSAPGQTQETQYF
CDR3 DNA: TGCAGTGCTCCGGGACAAACACAAGAGACCCAGTACTTC

clone size: many
CDR3 length: 15
D gene: TRBD1
V gene: TRBV3-1
J gene: TRBJ2-7
CDR3 protein: CASSHTGGYSYEQYF
CDR3 DNA: TGTGCCAGCAGCCATACAGGGGGCTACTCCTACGAGCAGTACTTC

clone size: NA
CDR3 length: 15
D gene: TRBD1
V gene: TRBV7-9
J gene: TRBJ2-5
CDR3 protein: CASSLGTGVWETQYF
CDR3 DNA: TGTGCCAGCAGCTTGGGGACAGGGGTCTGGGAGACCCAGTACTTC

clone size: NA
CDR3 length: 14
D gene: NA
V gene: TRBV4-1
J gene: TRBJ1-1
CDR3 protein: CASSQQGFGTEAFF
CDR3 DNA: TGCGCCAGCAGCCAACAGGGCTTTGGCACTGAAGCTTTCTTT

clone size: NA
CDR3 length: 15
D gene: NA
V gene: TRBV28
J gene: TRBJ2-7
CDR3 protein: CASSLPGASGYEQYF
CDR3 DNA: TGTGCCAGCAGTTTACCGGGGGCCAGTGGCTACGAGCAGTACTTC

clone size: NA
CDR3 length: 17
D gene: TRBD2
V gene: TRBV5-1
J gene: TRBJ2-1
CDR3 protein: CASSLGLLAGGINEQFF
CDR3 DNA: TGCGCCAGCAGCTTGGGGCTCCTAGCGGGAGGCATCAATGAGCAGTTCTTC

clone size: few
CDR3 length: 16
D gene: NA
V gene: TRBV9
J gene: TRBJ2-7
CDR3 protein: CASSVSPDSLTYEQYF
CDR3 DNA: TGTGCCAGCAGCGTTAGCCCGGACAGCCTTACCTACGAGCAGTACTTC

clone size: many
CDR3 length: 13
D gene: TRBD1
V gene: TRBV5-1
J gene: TRBJ1-1
CDR3 protein: CASSRQGTERAFF
CDR3 DNA: TGCGCCAGCAGCAGACAGGGGACTGAACGGGCTTTCTTT

clone size: few
CDR3 length: 16
D gene: NA
V gene: TRBV5-4
J gene: TRBJ2-5
CDR3 protein: CASSLGQGIRQETQYF
CDR3 DNA: TGTGCCAGCAGCTTGGGTCAGGGAATAAGGCAAGAGACCCAGTACTTC

clone size: many
CDR3 length: 14
D gene: TRBD2
V gene: TRBV29-1
J gene: TRBJ2-5
CDR3 protein: CSVVLGWGGETQYF
CDR3 DNA: TGCAGCGTTGTTCTGGGTTGGGGGGGAGAGACCCAGTACTTC

clone size: few
CDR3 length: 16
D gene: NA
V gene: TRBV7-9
J gene: TRBJ2-1
CDR3 protein: CASSHFIASSYNEQFF
CDR3 DNA: TGTGCCAGCAGCCACTTCATAGCCAGCTCCTACAATGAGCAGTTCTTC

clone size: many
CDR3 length: 16
D gene: NA
V gene: TRBV20-1
J gene: TRBJ2-7
CDR3 protein: CSAIRPGPKFSYEQYF
CDR3 DNA: TGCAGTGCTATAAGACCGGGACCAAAATTTAGCTACGAGCAGTACTTC

clone size: NA
CDR3 length: 16
D gene: NA
V gene: TRBV19
J gene: TRBJ2-1
CDR3 protein: CASRQAAQGLYNEQFF
CDR3 DNA: TGTGCCAGTAGGCAGGCAGCACAGGGACTTTACAATGAGCAGTTCTTC

clone size: NA
CDR3 length: 11
D gene: NA
V gene: TRBV6-1
J gene: TRBJ2-1
CDR3 protein: CASSPRRVQFF
CDR3 DNA: TGTGCCAGCAGTCCCCGACGTGTGCAGTTCTTC

clone size: few
CDR3 length: 13
D gene: NA
V gene: TRBV24-1
J gene: TRBJ2-2
CDR3 protein: CATSWRHTGELFF
CDR3 DNA: TGTGCCACCAGTTGGAGACACACCGGGGAGCTGTTTTTT

clone size: many
CDR3 length: 13
D gene: NA
V gene: TRBV12-3/TRBV12-4
J gene: TRBJ1-2
CDR3 protein: CASSPSTGYGYTF
CDR3 DNA: TGTGCCAGCAGTCCCTCGACAGGTTATGGCTACACCTTC

clone size: NA
CDR3 length: 12
D gene: NA
V gene: TRBV5-1
J gene: TRBJ1-1
CDR3 protein: CASSFGQGEAFF
CDR3 DNA: TGCGCCAGCAGCTTTGGCCAGGGGGAAGCTTTCTTT